The T cell receptor beta chain under discussion was sequenced for a study of T-cell reconstitution after alpha-beta-depleted transplantation in children. Molecular barcoding with unique molecular identifiers was used for the TCRbeta library. TCRdb re-called the PCR reads through MiXCR, storing one row per CDR3 protein. The table records around 480,000 distinct CDR3 sequences, over 25% of them present only once. Germline-derived CDR1 and CDR2 are SQVTM and ANQGSEA. Trimming shortened V by 6 bases and J by 2 bases, and 13 bases separated the two germline ends. The CDR3 spans 13 residues. J is TRBJ2-5 and V is TRBV29-1; D unclear. The sample in question was PBMCs from the stem cell graft donor, obtained from the stem cell graft. The sequence was collected from a human donor who donated a stem cell graft to a child with aplastic anemia. The CDR3 here is CSVVPAGQETQYF. CDR3 sequence (DNA): TGCAGCGTAGTCCCGGCCGGACAAGAGACCCAGTACTTC.